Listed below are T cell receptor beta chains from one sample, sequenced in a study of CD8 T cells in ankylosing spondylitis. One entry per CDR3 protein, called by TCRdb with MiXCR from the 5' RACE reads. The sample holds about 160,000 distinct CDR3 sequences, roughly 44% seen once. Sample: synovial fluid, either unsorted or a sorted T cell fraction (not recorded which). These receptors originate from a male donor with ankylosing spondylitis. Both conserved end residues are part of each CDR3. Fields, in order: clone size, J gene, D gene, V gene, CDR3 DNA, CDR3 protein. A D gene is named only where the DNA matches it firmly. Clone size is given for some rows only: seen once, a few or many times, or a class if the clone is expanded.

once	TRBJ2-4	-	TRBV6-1	TGTGCCAGCTGGGGGGACATAGCCAAAAACATTCAGTACTTC	CASWGDIAKNIQYF
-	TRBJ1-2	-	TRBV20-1	TGCAGTGCTAGCCCGGACAGCGACTATGGCTACACCTTC	CSASPDSDYGYTF
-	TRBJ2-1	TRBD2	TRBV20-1	TGCAGTGCTCGTACTAGCGGGGACTACAATGAGCAGTTCTTC	CSARTSGDYNEQFF
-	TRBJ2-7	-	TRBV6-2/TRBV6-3	TGTGCCAGCACCAAGGGGGGCGGGGGCGAGCAGTACTTC	CASTKGGGGEQYF
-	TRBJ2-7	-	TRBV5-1	TGCGCCAGCAGCTTGATTGTCAGGGGCCACGAGCAGTACTTC	CASSLIVRGHEQYF
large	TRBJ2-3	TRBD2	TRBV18	TGTGCCAGCTCACGCGGGACTAGCGGGGACCAAGATACGCAGTATTTT	CASSRGTSGDQDTQYF
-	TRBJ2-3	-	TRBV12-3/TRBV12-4	TGTGCCAGCAGTTTGGGGTTAGGGGCAGATACGCAGTATTTT	CASSLGLGADTQYF
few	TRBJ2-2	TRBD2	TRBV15	TGTGCCACCAGCAGCGAAGGGAGGGGTGCAGGGGAGCTGTTTTTT	CATSSEGRGAGELFF
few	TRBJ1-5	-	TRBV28	TGTGCCAGCAGCCCTGGGCCGGCAGCCGGCAATCAGCCCCAGCATTTT	CASSPGPAAGNQPQHF
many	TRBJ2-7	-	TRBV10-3	TGTGCCATCACGAATCCGACAGACTACGAGCAGTACTTC	CAITNPTDYEQYF
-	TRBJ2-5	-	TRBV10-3	TGTGCCATCAGTGAGCGACTAAGACAAGAGACCCAGTACTTC	CAISERLRQETQYF
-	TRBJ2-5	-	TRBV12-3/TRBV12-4	TGTGCCAGCAGTTGGGGGAGAGAGACCCAGTACTTC	CASSWGRETQYF
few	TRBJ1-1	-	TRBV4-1	TGCGCCAGCAGCCAGAGGGACCTTCGGATGAACACTGAAGCTTTCTTT	CASSQRDLRMNTEAFF
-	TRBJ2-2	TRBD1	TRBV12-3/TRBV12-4	TGTGCCAGCAGATTAGCCCTGTCTGGGACAGCGAACACCGGGGAGCTGTTTTTT	CASRLALSGTANTGELFF
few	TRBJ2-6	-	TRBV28	TGTGCCAGCTCCTATGGGGAGAGCTCTGGGGCCAACGTCCTGACTTTC	CASSYGESSGANVLTF
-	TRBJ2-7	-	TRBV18	TGTGCCAGCTCCCCAGACATGCCTGGGGAGCAGTACTTC	CASSPDMPGEQYF
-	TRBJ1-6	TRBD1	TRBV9	TGTGCCAGCAGCGTAGAGGGGACAGTTGGTTCACCCCTCCACTTT	CASSVEGTVGSPLHF
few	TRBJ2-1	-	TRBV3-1	TGTGCCAGCAGCCCTGGACATAACAATGAGCAGTTCTTC	CASSPGHNNEQFF
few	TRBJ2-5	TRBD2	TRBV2	TGTGCCAGCATCCCAAGCGGGGGGGCCGGAGAGACCCAGTACTTC	CASIPSGGAGETQYF
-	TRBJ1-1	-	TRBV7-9	TGTGCCAGCACTTTGGGGGGGCTGAACACTGAAGCTTTCTTT	CASTLGGLNTEAFF
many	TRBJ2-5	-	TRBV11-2	TGTGCCAGCAGCTTAGGAGGGGGGTACCAAGAGACCCAGTACTTC	CASSLGGGYQETQYF
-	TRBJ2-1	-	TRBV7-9	TGTGCCAGCAGCTCCCCCCCTCCGGGCGACCCATACAATGAGCAGTTCTTC	CASSSPPPGDPYNEQFF
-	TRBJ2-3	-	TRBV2	TGTGCCAGCAGTGAAGCAGAACTACCCATAAATACGCAGTATTTT	CASSEAELPINTQYF
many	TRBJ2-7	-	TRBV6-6	TGTGCCAGCGGTCTCTCCGAGCAGTACTTC	CASGLSEQYF
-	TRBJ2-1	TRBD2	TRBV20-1	TGCAGTGCTAGAAGGATTGACTTGACTAGCGGGAAGTTTGGGTACAATGAGCAGTTCTTC	CSARRIDLTSGKFGYNEQFF
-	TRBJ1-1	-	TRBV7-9	TGTGCCACCCACAACACTGAAGCTTTCTTT	CATHNTEAFF
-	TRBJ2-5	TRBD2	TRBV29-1	TGCAGCGTTGATTTGCTAGCGGGGGCCCCTTGGCAGGACTTC	CSVDLLAGAPWQDF
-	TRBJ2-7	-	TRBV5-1	TGCGCCAGCAGCTTGACCCCTAGGGCTGGCTACGAGCAGTACTTC	CASSLTPRAGYEQYF
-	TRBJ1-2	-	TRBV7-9	TGTGCCAGCAGCCTCCCGGGAGGGGGAGTCTATGGCTACACCTTC	CASSLPGGGVYGYTF
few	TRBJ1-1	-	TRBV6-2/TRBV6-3	TGTGCCAGCAGTTGGCTTAACAAGAACACTGAAGCTTTCTTT	CASSWLNKNTEAFF
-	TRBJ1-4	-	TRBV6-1	TGTGCCAGTCCAACGGAGGGAGAAGGTGTTGAAAAACTGTTTTTT	CASPTEGEGVEKLFF
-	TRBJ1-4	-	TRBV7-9	TGTGCCAGCAGCCCCACTTGGTGGGGTGAAAAACTGTTTTTT	CASSPTWWGEKLFF
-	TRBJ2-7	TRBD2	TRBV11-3	TGTGCCAGCAGCTTAAGGACTAGCGGGGCCTACGAGCAGTACTTC	CASSLRTSGAYEQYF
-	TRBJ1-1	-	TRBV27	TGTGCCAGCAGTTCCTCGACAGGTTTGAACACTGAAGCTTTT	CASSSSTGLNTEAF
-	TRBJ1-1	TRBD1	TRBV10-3	TGTGCCATCAGTCCTCGAGGGACAGCTAACACTGAAGCTTTCTTT	CAISPRGTANTEAFF
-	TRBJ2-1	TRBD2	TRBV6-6	TGTGCCAGCGCCCGGGGGGGTTACAATGAGCAGTTCTTC	CASARGGYNEQFF
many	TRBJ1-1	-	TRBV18	TGTGCCAGCTCACCATTCATGGCAGGAGGGTGGGCTGAAGCTTTCTTT	CASSPFMAGGWAEAFF
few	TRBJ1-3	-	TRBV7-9	TGTGCCAGCAGCTTGATGACCTCTGGAAACACCATATATTTT	CASSLMTSGNTIYF
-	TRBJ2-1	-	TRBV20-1	TGCAGTGCTAGATCGCGGAGAGCGGACTACAATGAGCAGTTCTTC	CSARSRRADYNEQFF
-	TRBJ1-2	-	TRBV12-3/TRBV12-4	TGTGCCAGCAGTACCGAACCAGGGGCCGGCTACACCTTC	CASSTEPGAGYTF
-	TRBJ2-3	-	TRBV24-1	TGTGCCACCAGTGGTCCTCCTCTGCGGGATGAAGGAGATACGCAGTATTTT	CATSGPPLRDEGDTQYF
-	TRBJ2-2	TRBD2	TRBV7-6	TGTGCCAGCAGTCTCCGATATCGGGGGGAGAACACCGGGGAGCTGTTTTTT	CASSLRYRGENTGELFF
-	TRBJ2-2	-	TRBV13	TGTGCCAGCAGCTACCTGGGGGGGCTCGCCGGGGAGCTGTTTTTT	CASSYLGGLAGELFF
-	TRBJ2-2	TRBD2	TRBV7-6	TGTGCCAGCAGCACCTCGAGCGGGAGCCACCTCACCGGGGAGCTGTTTTTT	CASSTSSGSHLTGELFF
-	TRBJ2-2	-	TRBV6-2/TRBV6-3	TGTGCCAGCAGTTACTCGCAGGACACCGGGGAGCTGTTTTTT	CASSYSQDTGELFF
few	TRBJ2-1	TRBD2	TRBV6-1	TGTGCCAGCAGTCTAACTAGCGGGGGACGACTTTACAATGAGCAGTTCTTC	CASSLTSGGRLYNEQFF